This record covers a single T cell receptor beta chain. Its antigen remains unknown. This sample stems from a study of OX40 agonist ivuxolimab in advanced cancers. Background on the study: With ivuxolimab, an agonistic anti-OX40 (CD134) antibody, patients were treated. Study conclusions and caveats: In the expanded peripheral T cells, antigen specificity was never determined. On average, CD8+ T cells had more expanded clones than CD4+. Clones of CD4+ and CD8+ blood T cells grew by week 6 at doses of 0.1 to 3.0 mg/kg.

Method: immunoSEQ multiplex PCR; TCRdb's copy keeps in-frame clones and lacks some. In the table there are about 76,000 clones, over 75% of which are singletons. This CDR3 region has 15 residues. Trimming cost V 1 base and J 8 bases, with 12 bases left between them. CDR1 and CDR2 (germline): KGHSY, FQNENV. The sequencing here drew on CD4+ or CD8+ T cells sorted from blood, taken in a trial of the OX40 agonist ivuxolimab. The rearrangement joins TRBV16 to TRBJ1-6; TRBD1 is a possible D gene (5 bases). The TCR comes from an adult with an advanced solid tumor such as melanoma, head and neck, liver or kidney cancer. The CDR3 reads CASSQFRQGDSPLHF. CDR3 nucleotide sequence: TGTGCCAGCAGCCAATTTAGGCAGGGAGATTCACCCCTCCACTTT.